A selection of T cell receptor beta chains follows, all from one sample in a study of identical twins. TCRdb re-called the 5' RACE reads with MiXCR, one entry per CDR3 protein. The data hold approximately 700,000 distinct CDR3 sequences, with 18% observed a single time. The same data also contributed to another study, on T cells expressing NK-cell markers.

The sequenced sample was PBMCs. The receptors derive from a woman aged 18-29 years in good health. The CDR3 runs from the conserved cysteine through the conserved F or W. A D gene is named only where the DNA matches it firmly. The size of a clone is reported for some rows only, either as once, few or many, or as a class for expanded clones.

few	TRBJ2-1	TRBD2	TRBV20-1	CSAPLGLAVAGEQFF	TGCAGTGCTCCACTAGGACTAGCGGTAGCAGGGGAGCAGTTCTTC
.	TRBJ1-2	.	TRBV10-3	CATSPGYYGYTF	TGTGCCACCAGCCCGGGGTACTATGGCTACACCTTC
few	TRBJ2-3	.	TRBV20-1	CSALRPATDTQYF	TGCAGTGCCCTGCGCCCGGCCACAGATACGCAGTATTTT
.	TRBJ2-2	.	TRBV6-5	CASSYSTLGPGELFF	TGTGCCAGCAGTTACTCGACTCTAGGCCCCGGGGAGCTGTTTTTT
.	TRBJ1-2	TRBD1	TRBV5-5	CASSWTGTRDTF	TGTGCCAGCAGCTGGACAGGGACTCGAGACACCTTC
once	TRBJ2-4	TRBD1	TRBV20-1	CSARTGGGKNIQYF	TGCAGTGCGAGGACAGGGGGTGGCAAAAACATTCAGTACTTC
.	TRBJ2-5	.	TRBV9	CASSPRPNQGETQYF	TGTGCCAGCAGCCCCAGACCCAATCAGGGGGAGACCCAGTACTTC
many	TRBJ2-5	.	TRBV12-3/TRBV12-4	CASRDYQETQYF	TGTGCCAGCCGCGACTACCAAGAGACCCAGTACTTC
.	TRBJ2-7	.	TRBV12-3/TRBV12-4	CASSLDGRKQYF	TGTGCCAGCAGTCTGGACGGTCGAAAGCAGTACTTC
.	TRBJ2-7	TRBD1	TRBV11-2	CASSPGQGGQYF	TGTGCCAGCAGCCCCGGACAGGGGGGCCAGTACTTC
.	TRBJ2-5	TRBD2	TRBV7-3	CASSLNVGGGQETQYF	TGTGCCAGCAGCTTAAATGTGGGGGGGGGCCAAGAGACCCAGTACTTC
.	TRBJ1-1	.	TRBV19	CASSIGRNTEAFF	TGTGCCAGTAGTATCGGTAGGAACACTGAAGCTTTCTTT
.	TRBJ2-3	TRBD1	TRBV25-1	CASSGRTGIPQRYF	TGTGCCAGCAGTGGAAGGACAGGGATTCCGCAACGGTATTTT
few	TRBJ1-1	.	TRBV20-1	CSAILGQEVKAFF	TGCAGTGCTATTCTCGGGCAGGAGGTTAAAGCTTTCTTT
.	TRBJ2-7	TRBD2	TRBV12-3/TRBV12-4	CASSPGRGEYF	TGTGCCAGCAGTCCCGGCCGGGGGGAGTACTTC
few	TRBJ2-1	TRBD2	TRBV15	CATRGTSGGLGNEQFF	TGTGCCACCAGAGGGACTAGCGGGGGGCTGGGGAATGAGCAGTTCTTC
few	TRBJ2-5	.	TRBV28	CASRAMVEETQYF	TGTGCCAGCAGGGCCATGGTCGAAGAGACCCAGTACTTC
many	TRBJ2-1	TRBD2	TRBV6-1	CASGTSGSVNEQFF	TGTGCCAGCGGGACTAGCGGGAGCGTCAATGAGCAGTTCTTC
few	TRBJ2-7	.	TRBV5-1	CASSLAAGAYEQYF	TGCGCCAGCAGCTTGGCGGCGGGCGCTTACGAGCAGTACTTC
few	TRBJ2-5	TRBD2	TRBV5-1	CASSLGLASGRGTQYF	TGCGCCAGCAGCTTGGGGCTGGCTAGCGGGAGAGGGACCCAGTACTTC
.	TRBJ2-7	.	TRBV7-9	CASSPTLGAQYF	TGTGCCAGCAGCCCCACCCTAGGGGCGCAGTACTTC
.	TRBJ1-4	.	TRBV7-9	CATRTGPSNEKLFF	TGTGCCACGCGAACGGGGCCGTCTAATGAAAAACTGTTTTTT
.	TRBJ1-2	TRBD1	TRBV27	CASSPTGWSYGYTF	TGTGCCAGCAGTCCGACAGGGTGGAGCTATGGCTACACCTTC
once	TRBJ2-2	.	TRBV14	CASSQVKTALGTGELFF	TGTGCCAGCAGCCAAGTCAAAACGGCTCTGGGGACCGGGGAGCTGTTTTTT
.	TRBJ2-7	.	TRBV9	CASSVGLSTEYEQYF	TGTGCCAGCAGCGTAGGTCTCTCGACAGAGTACGAGCAGTACTTC
.	TRBJ2-5	.	TRBV20-1	CSAVTGRETQYF	TGCAGTGCCGTCACAGGACGGGAGACCCAGTACTTC
.	TRBJ1-1	.	TRBV6-2/TRBV6-3	CASSYFTGSAEAFF	TGTGCCAGCAGTTACTTTACGGGAAGTGCTGAAGCTTTCTTT
.	TRBJ2-1	TRBD2	TRBV7-2	CASSLGPSGSQGAEFF	TGTGCCAGCAGCTTAGGGCCTAGCGGGAGCCAAGGGGCGGAGTTCTTC
few	TRBJ2-1	.	TRBV7-9	CASSLGHGPNEQFF	TGTGCCAGCAGCTTGGGACACGGTCCAAATGAGCAGTTCTTC
.	TRBJ2-1	TRBD2	TRBV4-3	CASSSRLAGLLNEQFF	TGCGCCAGCAGCTCCCGACTAGCGGGATTATTGAATGAGCAGTTCTTC
.	TRBJ2-5	.	TRBV5-6	CASSWQGQETQYF	TGTGCCAGCAGCTGGCAGGGTCAAGAGACCCAGTACTTC
.	TRBJ2-1	.	TRBV6-8	CASSYDEGGGYNEQFF	TGTGCCAGCAGTTACGACGAGGGAGGGGGTTACAATGAGCAGTTCTTC
many	TRBJ2-3	.	TRBV9	CASSPGQIRTDTQYF	TGTGCCAGCAGCCCAGGACAGATCCGCACAGATACGCAGTATTTT
few	TRBJ2-3	.	TRBV27	CASKEMLSTDTQYF	TGTGCCAGCAAGGAAATGCTTAGCACAGATACGCAGTATTTT
.	TRBJ2-5	.	TRBV6-6	CASTPPGWETQYF	TGTGCCAGCACCCCCCCGGGATGGGAGACCCAGTACTTC
once	TRBJ2-4	.	TRBV12-3/TRBV12-4	CACSREVQGRGAKNIQYF	TGTGCCTGCAGTCGGGAGGTACAGGGGAGGGGAGCCAAAAACATTCAGTACTTC
few	TRBJ2-1	.	TRBV3-1	CASSQAPLGSEQFF	TGTGCCAGCAGCCAAGCGCCGTTGGGGAGTGAGCAGTTCTTC
.	TRBJ1-3	.	TRBV4-2	CASSQTGSAGNTIYF	TGTGCCAGCAGCCAAACAGGTTCAGCTGGAAACACCATATATTTT
.	TRBJ2-1	TRBD1	TRBV20-1	CSARSPGQGVSRRWHEQFF	TGCAGTGCTAGATCCCCGGGACAGGGGGTTTCCCGGAGATGGCATGAGCAGTTCTTC
.	TRBJ2-5	.	TRBV9	CASSVEQGEETQYF	TGTGCCAGCAGCGTAGAGCAGGGAGAAGAGACCCAGTACTTC
few	TRBJ2-6	TRBD1	TRBV20-1	CSARESPGQGPSGANVLTF	TGCAGTGCTAGAGAATCGCCAGGACAGGGCCCCTCTGGGGCCAACGTCCTGACTTTC